This T cell receptor beta chain was captured in a study of T cells in Graves' hyperthyroidism and ophthalmopathy. In the study overall: Once the initial diagnosis was made, peripheral blood was obtained before any treatment.

Trimming pared 3 bases from V and 0 bases from J, leaving 9 bases between. The CDR3 is 14 residues long. Germline V gives CDR1 SGDLS, CDR2 YYNGEE. TCR beta CDR3 regions were amplified from RNA transcripts. The TCR CDR3 first-round RT-PCR relied on the HTBI primer set. TCRdb called the multiplex PCR reads again in MiXCR, with one record for every CDR3 protein. The profile shows around 490,000 distinct CDR3 sequences, less than 20% of them singletons. The sample holds a few counts of this clonotype. The PBMCs had their origin in less than 13 ml of fresh peripheral blood. V gene TRBV9 combines with J gene TRBJ1-2; weak D call: TRBD1 (6 bases). Sequencing was done on a sample of blood. This sequence was found in a man aged 40-49 years with Graves' ophthalmopathy. The CDR3 coding sequence is TGTGCCAGCAGCGGCACAGGGTCTAACTATGGCTACACCTTC. It is translated as CASSGTGSNYGYTF.